A selection of T cell receptor beta chains follows, all from one sample in a study of graft-versus-host responses after intestinal transplantation. The data were produced by immunoSEQ multiplex PCR, yet TCRdb's version contains in-frame clones alone and is incomplete. Here the sample spans some 41,000 clones, 91% being singletons. Source: PBMCs, taken approximately 310 days after intestinal transplant. All receptors come from a human patient who received an intestinal transplant, so some T cells may come from the graft donor. The CDR3 runs from the conserved cysteine through the conserved F or W. D genes are given only for firm matches. The size field is filled for only some rows; it gives once, few, many or a size class.

J gene: TRBJ1-1; V gene: TRBV28; D gene: NA; clone size: NA; CDR3 protein: CASSQDTEAFF; CDR3 DNA: TGTGCCAGCAGCCAGGACACTGAAGCTTTCTTT
J gene: TRBJ2-3; V gene: TRBV4-1; D gene: TRBD2; clone size: NA; CDR3 protein: CASSQTRGRSTDTQYF; CDR3 DNA: TGCGCCAGCAGCCAAACCCGCGGGAGGAGCACAGATACGCAGTATTTT
J gene: TRBJ2-5; V gene: TRBV5-1; D gene: NA; clone size: NA; CDR3 protein: CASSYGPEETQYF; CDR3 DNA: TGCGCCAGCAGCTACGGACCCGAAGAGACCCAGTACTTC
J gene: TRBJ2-2; V gene: TRBV11-1; D gene: TRBD2; clone size: few; CDR3 protein: CASSLRAGAGTGELFF; CDR3 DNA: TGTGCCAGCAGCTTACGAGCGGGGGCGGGCACCGGGGAGCTGTTTTTT
J gene: TRBJ2-7; V gene: TRBV10-3; D gene: TRBD2; clone size: NA; CDR3 protein: CAASGLAGDWYEQYF; CDR3 DNA: TGTGCCGCCTCGGGACTAGCGGGAGACTGGTACGAGCAGTACTTC
J gene: TRBJ2-5; V gene: TRBV6-4; D gene: TRBD2; clone size: NA; CDR3 protein: CASSSGGAETQYF; CDR3 DNA: TGTGCCAGCAGTAGCGGGGGGGCAGAGACCCAGTACTTC
J gene: TRBJ1-2; V gene: TRBV7-9; D gene: NA; clone size: NA; CDR3 protein: CASSLVPLYGYTF; CDR3 DNA: TGTGCCAGCAGCTTAGTCCCGCTCTATGGCTACACCTTC
J gene: TRBJ1-1; V gene: TRBV2; D gene: NA; clone size: NA; CDR3 protein: CASSLGTNTEAFF; CDR3 DNA: TGTGCCAGCAGTTTGGGGACAAACACTGAAGCTTTCTTT
J gene: TRBJ2-7; V gene: TRBV7-9; D gene: NA; clone size: NA; CDR3 protein: CASSASPGQGFYEQYF; CDR3 DNA: TGTGCCAGCAGCGCCTCCCCGGGCCAGGGGTTCTACGAGCAGTACTTC
J gene: TRBJ1-3; V gene: TRBV11-2; D gene: NA; clone size: NA; CDR3 protein: CASSLVGASGNTIYF; CDR3 DNA: TGTGCCAGCAGCTTAGTGGGGGCTAGTGGAAACACCATATATTTT
J gene: TRBJ2-1; V gene: TRBV11-2; D gene: TRBD1; clone size: NA; CDR3 protein: CASSLDDRGLYNEQFF; CDR3 DNA: TGTGCCAGCAGCTTAGATGACAGGGGGCTTTACAATGAGCAGTTCTTC